A single sample is the source of the 29 T cell receptor beta chains below, sequenced in a study of T cell repertoires in cytomegalovirus infection. Antigens of these TCRs are unknown. TCRdb itself ran the reads through MiXCR, one entry per CDR3 protein. The sample has fewer than 650,000 distinct CDR3 sequences, approximately 40% seen once. The sample here was cultured PBMCs, taken from culture after CMV antigen stimulation. All receptors come from a human donor in good health (CMV status not recorded). Some clones in this sample may be carry-over from other donors' samples.

In this sample, this clonotype turned up a few times. The chain links TRBV27 to TRBJ1-5; 7 bases line up with TRBD1. V lost 6 bases to trimming and J lost 5 bases; unmatched junction nucleotides: 10. The length of the CDR3 is 15 residues. Looked up from germline, CDR1 is MNHEY and CDR2 is SMNVEV (reference sequence). CDR3 residues: CASSQTGWDDQPQHF. The CDR3 DNA follows: TGTGCCAGCAGCCAGACAGGGTGGGATGATCAGCCCCAGCATTTT.

This rearrangement joins TRBV24-1 to TRBJ2-1, with D perhaps being TRBD1 or TRBD2 (5 bases each). Trimming left V 5 bases short and J 8 bases short, with 18 bases between. The CDR3 has 15 amino acids. Germline V CDR1 and CDR2: KGHDR, SFDVKD. CDR3 loop: CATSVWGLLGDEQFF. In nucleotides, the CDR3 is TGTGCCACCAGTGTTTGGGGGTTATTGGGTGATGAGCAGTTCTTC.

The chain combines TRBV24-1 with TRBJ2-3, with 7 bases fitting TRBD1. The CDR3 totals 18 residues. J lost 0 bases, V lost 4 bases, and 12 bases had no gene match. The germline V gene has CDR1 KGHDR and CDR2 SFDVKD. CDR3 in DNA: TGTGCCACCAGTGACTTCGGGACAGCCGGTCCTAGCACAGATACGCAGTATTTT. This translates into CATSDFGTAGPSTDTQYF.

The genes are TRBV5-4 and TRBJ2-4; no clear D. Trimming cost V 0 bases and J 6 bases, with 16 bases left between them. The CDR3 loop spans 16 amino acids. Germline CDR1 is SGHNT and CDR2 is YYREEE (reference sequence). The CDR3 reads CASSLAYGSDGNIQYF. CDR3 coding DNA: TGTGCCAGCAGCTTGGCCTACGGGTCGGACGGAAACATTCAGTACTTC. The variable domain in full, with the rest retrieved from reference TRBV5-4 and TRBJ2-4, is ETGVTQSPTHLIKTRGQQVTLRCSSQSGHNTVSWYQQALGQGPQFIFQYYREEENGRGNFPPRFSGLQFPNYSSELNVNALELDDSALYLCASSLAYGSDGNIQYFGAGTRLSVL.

This clonotype was recorded a few times. The chain employs TRBV6-5 and TRBJ2-3; 7 nucleotides line up with TRBD1. This CDR3 comprises 15 residues. The germline V gene encodes CDR1 MNHEY and CDR2 SVGAGI. Losses at the gene ends were 6 bases for V and 0 bases for J; bases not matched to a gene: 6. The CDR3 DNA reads as TGTGCCAGCAGATCCGACAGGGCAAGCACAGATACGCAGTATTTT. Protein product: CASRSDRASTDTQYF.

This clonotype was counted a few times. This rearrangement joins TRBV7-6 to TRBJ1-4; a weak D match, TRBD1 (5 bases). The germline V gene has CDR1 SGHVS and CDR2 FNYEAQ. CDR3 length: 14 amino acids. V lost 5 bases, J lost 5 bases, and 12 bases lay in between. The CDR3: CASSHRDRNEKLFF. The DNA for the CDR3 is TGTGCCAGCAGCCACCGAGACAGAAATGAAAAACTGTTTTTT. The whole variable domain, remainder taken from reference TRBV7-6 and TRBJ1-4, is GAGVSQSPRYKVTKRGQDVALRCDPISGHVSLYWYRQALGQGPEFLTYFNYEAQQDKSGLPNDRFSAERPEGSISTLTIQRTEQRDSAMYRCASSHRDRNEKLFFGSGTQLSVL.

This clonotype was observed a few times. Relative to the germline gene, one junction end is altered; a read error may explain this. This sequence joins TRBV7-2 and TRBJ2-3; 9 bases are shared with TRBD2. CDR1 is SGHTA and CDR2 is FQGNSA in the germline V gene. There are 17 residues in the CDR3. The DNA of the CDR3 is TGTGCCAGCAACTTAGGGCAGCGGGAGGTCGGCCCAGATACGCAGTATTTT. Translation gives CASNLGQREVGPDTQYF.

This chain links TRBV7-9 with TRBJ1-2; weak D call: TRBD1 (5 bases). CDR3 length: 14 residues. V lost 5 bases to trimming and J lost 2 bases, with 12 bases between them. Germline V gives CDR1 SEHNR, CDR2 FQNEAQ (reference sequence). The CDR3 DNA reads TGTGCCAGCAGCCGCTCGACAGTGAACTATGGCTACACCTTC. Translation gives CASSRSTVNYGYTF.

The rearrangement joins TRBV7-8 to TRBJ2-5; D is unresolved. The CDR3 has 14 residues. From germline, CDR1 is SGHVS and CDR2 FQNEAQ. Trimming left V 5 bases short and J 0 bases short, with 10 bases between. DNA for the CDR3: TGTGCCAGCAGCCCGGAGATGGACCAAGAGACCCAGTACTTC. Amino acid sequence: CASSPEMDQETQYF.

This clonotype was observed a few times. The chain recombines TRBV28 with TRBJ2-5; possible D gene TRBD2, 5 bases. CDR1 MDHEN and CDR2 SYDVKM come from the germline V gene. V was shortened by 3 bases and J by 3 bases, with 11 bases between the two germline ends. This CDR3 comprises 14 residues. CDR3 in DNA: TGTGCCAGCAGTTTCCGGATGAGGGAAGAGACCCAGTACTTC. This codes for CASSFRMREETQYF. The full variable domain, completed using reference TRBV28 and TRBJ2-5, is DVKVTQSSRYLVKRTGEKVFLECVQDMDHENMFWYRQDPGLGLRLIYFSYDVKMKEKGDIPEGYSVSREKKERFSLILESASTNQTSMYLCASSFRMREETQYFGPGTRLLVL.

This clonotype has just a few counts. The V call is TRBV4-1, the J call TRBJ2-4; D is ambiguous. CDR3 length: 14 residues. Trimming took off 4 bases at V and 9 bases at J, with 16 bases between the two ends. Germline CDR1 reads MGHRA; CDR2 reads YSYEKL. In DNA form, the CDR3 reads TGCGCCAGCAGCCTCCGGACCCAAGATAGCATTCAGTACTTC. This codes for CASSLRTQDSIQYF.

As concerns this clonotype: A junction boundary mismatches the germline segment, possibly from a read error. V usage is TRBV7-9 and J usage is TRBJ2-5, with a tentative D call TRBD1 (5 bases). Germline loops: CDR1 SEHNR, CDR2 FQNEAQ (reference sequence). The CDR3 is made up of 18 amino acids. CDR3 nucleotides: TGTGCCAGCAGCTGCGAACACTACCGTCTGACAGCACAAGAGAACCAGTACTTC. Translating gives CASSCEHYRLTAQENQYF.

The rearrangement links TRBV7-8 to TRBJ2-5; tentative D call: TRBD1 (5 bases). V was cut by 5 bases and J by 5 bases, with 15 bases left in between. From germline, CDR1 is SGHVS and CDR2 FQNEAQ. This CDR3 is 14 amino acids long. CDR3 bases: TGTGCCAGCAGCCACAGGCTGAAGAGGGAGACCCAGTACTTC. Translating it yields CASSHRLKRETQYF.

The chain couples TRBV3-1 to TRBJ2-5; D is unclear. Germline V CDR1 and CDR2: LGHDT, YNNKEL (reference sequence). The CDR3 loop spans 14 amino acids. V shed 0 bases and J shed 3 bases, with 8 bases lying between them. The CDR3 loop is CASSQDWTEETQYF. The CDR3, as DNA: TGTGCCAGCAGCCAAGATTGGACCGAAGAGACCCAGTACTTC.

The chain is built from TRBV5-1 and TRBJ2-1, with 7 bases identical to TRBD2. Germline trimming cut 6 bases from V and 0 bases from J; bases unmatched to any gene: 3. In germline, CDR1 is SGHRS, CDR2 YFSETQ. The CDR3 extends over 14 amino acids. The CDR3 DNA reads as TGCGCCAGCATTGCGGGAGACTCCTACAATGAGCAGTTCTTC. The encoded protein is CASIAGDSYNEQFF.

The genes are TRBV7-2 and TRBJ2-3; 10 positions agree with TRBD2. Germline CDR1 reads SGHTA; CDR2 reads FQGNSA. Unmatched junction bases numbered 8, after V lost 1 base and J lost 1 base. CDR3 length equals 18 residues. CDR3 region: CASSLGTSGTGGTDTQYF. The CDR3 DNA sequence: TGTGCCAGCAGCTTAGGAACTAGCGGGACCGGAGGCACAGATACGCAGTATTTT.

This clonotype was seen more than once but under ten times. This chain connects TRBV9 to TRBJ1-5; 9 bases map to TRBD1. The V segment lost 3 bases and the J segment 5 bases; nucleotides outside the gene matches: 3. Germline CDR1 SGDLS, CDR2 YYNGEE. This CDR3 has 14 amino acids. The CDR3 protein is CASSGTGVYQPQHF. CDR3 nucleotides: TGTGCCAGCAGCGGGACAGGGGTTTATCAGCCCCAGCATTTT.

This clonotype was counted a few times. The V call is TRBV7-9, the J call TRBJ2-5; D is uncertain. V shed 1 base and J shed 2 bases, with 8 bases lying between them. The germline V gene encodes CDR1 SEHNR and CDR2 FQNEAQ (reference sequence). This CDR3 is built from 14 residues. DNA of the CDR3: TGTGCCAGCAGCTTAGGGGTCAGACAAGAGACCCAGTACTTC. Residues: CASSLGVRQETQYF.

The chain links TRBV19 to TRBJ2-1; D possibly uses TRBD1 or TRBD2 (6 bases each). Trimming stripped 1 base from V and 4 bases from J, with 14 bases between. This CDR3 is built from 16 residues. Germline CDR1 and CDR2: LNHDA and SQIVND (reference sequence). The CDR3 here is CASSIVKGGSYNEQFF. The CDR3 bases are TGTGCCAGTAGTATAGTTAAGGGGGGCTCGTACAATGAGCAGTTCTTC.

The chain joins TRBV4-1 to TRBJ2-3; 9 bases line up with TRBD2. This CDR3 region has 17 residues. The trim removed 1 base at V and 7 bases at J, leaving 12 bases unmatched. Looked up from germline, CDR1 is MGHRA and CDR2 is YSYEKL. CDR3 protein: CASSQGGPGLASNTQYF. The CDR3 region has the DNA TGCGCCAGCAGCCAAGGGGGTCCGGGACTAGCCTCGAATACGCAGTATTTT.

This clonotype was seen just once. The gene calls are TRBV6-6 and TRBJ2-1, with unresolved D. The CDR3 is 16 amino acids. Trimming shortened V by 6 bases and J by 0 bases, and 15 bases separated the two germline ends. The germline gives CDR1 MNHNY, CDR2 SVGAGI (reference sequence). The chain's CDR3 is CASSLLGKSSYNEQFF. In DNA form, the CDR3 reads TGTGCCAGCAGCCTACTGGGGAAGAGCTCCTACAATGAGCAGTTCTTC.

This clonotype was counted a few times. The chain carries TRBV7-2 and TRBJ2-5; D may be TRBD1 (6 bases). V shed 5 bases and J shed 4 bases, with 20 bases lying between them. The CDR3 covers 16 residues. Germline loops: CDR1 SGHTA, CDR2 FQGNSA. The CDR3 region is CASSIRQVQLVETQYF. The CDR3 coding sequence is TGTGCCAGCAGCATAAGACAGGTCCAACTGGTAGAGACCCAGTACTTC.

The rearrangement joins TRBV7-2 to TRBJ2-7, with D tentatively TRBD1 (6 bases). Germline-derived CDR1 and CDR2 are SGHTA and FQGNSA. The CDR3 is 14 amino acids. Trimming cost V 3 bases and J 2 bases, with 11 bases left between them. The DNA of the CDR3 is TGTGCCAGCAGCTTCCTGACAGGTCCCTACGAGCAGTACTTC. Residues: CASSFLTGPYEQYF.

Only a few counts were recorded for this clonotype. The CDR3 protein is CASSQGRDRNYEQYF. Here the CDR3 DNA reads TGTGCCAGCAGCCAGGGCCGGGACCGAAACTACGAGCAGTACTTC. The chain recombines TRBV7-2 with TRBJ2-7; D tentatively reads TRBD1 or TRBD2 (5 bases each). This CDR3 has 15 amino acids. In germline, CDR1 is SGHTA, CDR2 FQGNSA. V was trimmed by 5 bases and J by 3 bases, leaving 17 bases between them.

This rearrangement joins TRBV29-1 to TRBJ2-1; 10 nucleotides agree with TRBD2. V was clipped by 7 bases and J by 3 bases; unmatched bases: 3. The CDR3 runs 13 residues. Germline V gene data show CDR1 as SQVTM and CDR2 as ANQGSEA. CDR3 amino acids: CSAGLADYNEQFF. The CDR3 DNA is TGCAGCGCTGGACTAGCGGACTACAATGAGCAGTTCTTC.

The V gene is TRBV5-6, the J gene TRBJ1-1, with 7 positions matching TRBD1. There are 16 residues in the CDR3. Germline CDR1 is SGHDT and CDR2 is YYEEEE. The junction had 8 bases not matched to a gene; V was cut back by 3 bases and J by 0 bases. The chain's CDR3 is CASSSSRTGMNTEAFF. DNA for the CDR3: TGTGCCAGCAGCTCAAGTCGGACAGGAATGAACACTGAAGCTTTCTTT. The full variable domain, completed using reference TRBV5-6 and TRBJ1-1, is DAGVTQSPTHLIKTRGQQVTLRCSPKSGHDTVSWYQQALGQGPQFIFQYYEEEERQRGNFPDRFSGHQFPNYSSELNVNALLLGDSALYLCASSSSRTGMNTEAFFGQGTRLTVV.

In its sample, this clonotype was seen many times. V is TRBV7-2 and J is TRBJ1-5, with unresolved D. Deletions cut 3 bases from V and 6 bases from J, with 9 bases between. This CDR3 comprises 13 residues. CDR1 is SGHTA, CDR2 FQGNSA, per germline. The CDR3 spells CASSFGSSQPQHF. As DNA, the CDR3 is TGTGCCAGCAGCTTCGGTTCGAGTCAGCCCCAGCATTTT. The variable domain in full, completed from reference TRBV7-2 and TRBJ1-5, reads GAGVSQSPSNKVTEKGKDVELRCDPISGHTALYWYRQSLGQGLEFLIYFQGNSAPDKSGLPSDRFSAERTGGSVSTLTIQRTQQEDSAVYLCASSFGSSQPQHFGDGTRLSIL.

The chain is built from TRBV7-9 and TRBJ2-7, with D perhaps matching TRBD2 (5 bases). The V and J ends lost 5 bases and 4 bases respectively, with 18 bases between them. CDR3 length equals 15 residues. Looked up from germline, CDR1 is SEHNR and CDR2 is FQNEAQ (reference sequence). Here the CDR3 DNA reads TGTGCCAGCAGCCCCCCGGGGAGAGAATCTTACGAGCAGTACTTC. Its translation is CASSPPGRESYEQYF.

This clonotype turned up a few times. The V call is TRBV7-9, the J call TRBJ1-1, with D maybe TRBD1 (5 bases). Germline lookup yields CDR1 SEHNR and CDR2 FQNEAQ (reference sequence). The V gene lost 5 bases and the J gene lost 3 bases, with 19 bases spanning the gap. The CDR3 sequence is 16 residues long. CDR3 residues: CASSPSGPLADTEAFF. CDR3 DNA: TGTGCCAGCAGCCCCTCGGGACCCCTCGCGGACACTGAAGCTTTCTTT.